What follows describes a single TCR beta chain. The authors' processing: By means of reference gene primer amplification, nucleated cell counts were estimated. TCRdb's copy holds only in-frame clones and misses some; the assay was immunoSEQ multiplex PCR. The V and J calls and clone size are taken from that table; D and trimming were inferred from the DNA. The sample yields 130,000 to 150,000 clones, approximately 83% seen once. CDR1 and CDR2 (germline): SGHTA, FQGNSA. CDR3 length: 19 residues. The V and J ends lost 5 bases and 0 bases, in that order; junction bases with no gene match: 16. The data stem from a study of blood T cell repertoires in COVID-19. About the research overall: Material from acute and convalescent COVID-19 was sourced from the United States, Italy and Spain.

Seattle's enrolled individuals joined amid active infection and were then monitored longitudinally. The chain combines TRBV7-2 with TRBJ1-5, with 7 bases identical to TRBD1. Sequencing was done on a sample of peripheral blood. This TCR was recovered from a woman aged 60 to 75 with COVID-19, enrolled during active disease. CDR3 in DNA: TGTGCCAGCAGCCCCCACCCGCGACAGGGAGGTATTAGCAATCAGCCCCAGCATTTT. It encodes CASSPHPRQGGISNQPQHF.